Each of the 7 T cell receptor beta chains below was sequenced from the same sample in a study of T cell responses to AZD1222 COVID-19 vaccine. Method: immunoSEQ multiplex PCR; TCRdb's copy keeps in-frame clones and lacks some. The sample shows about 92,000 clones, roughly nine tenths of them seen only once. The sequences come from peripheral blood, collected on day 0 of AZD1222 vaccination. The receptors come from an adult in good health.

The V call is TRBV12-3 or TRBV12-4, the J call TRBJ1-4; no firm D call. This CDR3 spans 13 amino acids. Trimming shortened V by 4 bases and J by 0 bases, and 3 bases separated the two germline ends. The DNA for the CDR3 is TGTGCCAGCAGTTCTTCAACTAATGAAAAACTGTTTTTT. It codes for CASSSSTNEKLFF.

The CDR3 region is CASSATLSSYNEQFF. CDR3 bases: TGTGCCAGTAGTGCCACATTGAGCTCCTACAATGAGCAGTTCTTC. The chain carries TRBV19 and TRBJ2-1; D gene ambiguous. V was pared by 5 bases and J by 0 bases, with 11 bases between. This CDR3 contains 15 residues. The germline CDR1 and CDR2 sequences are LNHDA and SQIVND (reference sequence).

The rearrangement links TRBV18 to TRBJ1-1; D is possibly TRBD1 (6 bases). The V gene's germline CDR1 is KGHSH and CDR2 LQKENI. The CDR3 length is 16 residues. Between the trimmed V and J ends, which lost 3 bases and 4 bases, there was a span of 18 bases. The CDR3 loop reads CASSPLTGSSGTEAFF. The CDR3 bases are TGTGCCAGCTCACCCCTAACAGGGTCGAGCGGCACTGAAGCTTTCTTT.

This rearrangement joins TRBV10-3 to TRBJ1-1; D possibly corresponds to TRBD1 (6 bases). The CDR3 is 14 amino acids. V shed 6 bases and J shed 4 bases, with 15 bases lying between them. The germline gives CDR1 ENHRY, CDR2 SYGVKD. As DNA, the CDR3 is TGTGCCATCAGCTCCACAGGGTATCTCACTGAAGCTTTCTTT. This sequence encodes CAISSTGYLTEAFF.

This clone has a handful of counts. This same CDR3 is encoded by further DNA sequences in the sample. V and J are TRBV4-2 and TRBJ2-7; unclear D gene. The CDR3 contains 13 residues. V was trimmed by 1 base and J by 2 bases, leaving 6 bases between them. The germline V gene encodes CDR1 LGHNA and CDR2 YNFKEQ. CDR3 amino acids: CASSQAEAYEQYF. The CDR3 region has the DNA TGTGCCAGCAGCCAAGCAGAGGCCTACGAGCAGTACTTC.

The rearrangement joins TRBV5-1 to TRBJ2-1; TRBD2 matches 9 bases. Losses at the gene ends were 8 bases for V and 0 bases for J; bases not matched to a gene: 9. The CDR3 is 16 amino acids. Germline values: CDR1 SGHRS, CDR2 YFSETQ. The CDR3 loop reads CARPVERGASYNEQFF. The CDR3 DNA sequence: TGCGCCAGGCCCGTAGAGCGGGGGGCCTCCTACAATGAGCAGTTCTTC.

The chain employs TRBV6-5 and TRBJ1-5; TRBD1 aligns across 9 bases. The CDR3 is made up of 13 amino acids. Per germline, CDR1 MNHEY and CDR2 SVGAGI. V dropped 11 bases and J dropped 5; count of bases not matched to a gene: 7. The CDR3 DNA sequence: TGTGCCGGTGCAACAGGGGGCTATCAGCCCCAGCATTTT. Protein: CAGATGGYQPQHF.